The present T cell receptor beta chain was sequenced within a study of T cell responses to AZD1222 COVID-19 vaccine. Overall study findings and caveats: Spike-spanning, vaccine-associated CD4 TCRs were dominant at 160-218 and 743-854. Females outnumbered males among donors, who were mostly white British; clonal diversity was possibly underestimated. All repertoire sampling was performed exclusively after the peak T cell response. Close to half of all spike-specific TCRs reportedly target regions of the variants that are unmutated.

Unmatched junction bases numbered 1, after V lost 6 bases and J lost 3 bases. The CDR3 consists of 12 residues. Germline lookup yields CDR1 KGHSH and CDR2 LQKENI. The data were produced by immunoSEQ multiplex PCR, yet TCRdb's version contains in-frame clones alone and is incomplete. The sample holds roughly 120,000 clones; roughly 90% are singletons and the top ten take over 10%. Remarks on this clone: Its antigen is not identified.

The material sequenced was peripheral blood, taken on day 0 of MenACWY control vaccination. The rearrangement links TRBV18 to TRBJ2-7, with TRBD2 matching over 8 bases. The TCR originated in an adult in good health. The CDR3 spells CASSTSGYEQYF. The CDR3 DNA reads TGTGCCAGCTCCACTAGCGGCTACGAGCAGTACTTC.